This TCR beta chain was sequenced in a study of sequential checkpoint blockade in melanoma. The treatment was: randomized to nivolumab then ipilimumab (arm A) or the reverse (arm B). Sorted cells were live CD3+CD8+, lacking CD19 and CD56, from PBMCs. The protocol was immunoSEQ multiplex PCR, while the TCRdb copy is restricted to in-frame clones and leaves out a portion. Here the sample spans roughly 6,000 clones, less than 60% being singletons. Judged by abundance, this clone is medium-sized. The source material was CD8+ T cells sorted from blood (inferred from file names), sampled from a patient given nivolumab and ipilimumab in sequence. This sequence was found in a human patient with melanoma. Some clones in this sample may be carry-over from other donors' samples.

The CDR3 sequence: CASSDEWGNTIYF. The CDR3 region has the DNA TGTGCCAGCAGTGACGAGTGGGGAAACACCATATATTTT. V gene TRBV25-1 combines with J gene TRBJ1-3, with unresolved D. The CDR3 runs to 13 residues. CDR1 and CDR2 from the germline V gene are MGHDK and SYGVNS. Between the trimmed V and J ends, which lost 3 bases and 4 bases, there was a span of 7 bases.